The 2 T cell receptor beta chains reported below all come from one sample, sequenced in a study of blood T cell repertoires in COVID-19. The protocol was immunoSEQ multiplex PCR, while the TCRdb copy is restricted to in-frame clones and leaves out a portion. The data contain about 49,000 clones, 68% of them singletons. The sequencing input was peripheral blood. Source of these receptors: a woman in her 70s with acute or convalescent COVID-19.

The gene calls are TRBV6-5 and TRBJ2-1, with 9 positions matching TRBD1. This CDR3 has 14 residues. Per the germline V gene, CDR1 is MNHEY and CDR2 is SVGAGI. The V and J ends lost 6 bases and 10 bases, in that order; junction bases with no gene match: 10. DNA for the CDR3: TGTGCCAGCAGCCCGGGACAGGGTGGGCAGGAGCAGTTCTTC. Protein: CASSPGQGGQEQFF.

This clone is a singleton in its sample. The chain links TRBV9 to TRBJ2-1; the match to TRBD2 covers 10 bases. The CDR3 totals 17 residues. V lost 0 bases, J lost 4 bases, and 7 bases stayed unmatched. Germline CDR1 and CDR2: SGDLS and YYNGEE. The CDR3 is CASSVGLAGAVYNEQFF. CDR3 nucleotides: TGTGCCAGCAGCGTAGGACTAGCGGGTGCGGTATACAATGAGCAGTTCTTC.